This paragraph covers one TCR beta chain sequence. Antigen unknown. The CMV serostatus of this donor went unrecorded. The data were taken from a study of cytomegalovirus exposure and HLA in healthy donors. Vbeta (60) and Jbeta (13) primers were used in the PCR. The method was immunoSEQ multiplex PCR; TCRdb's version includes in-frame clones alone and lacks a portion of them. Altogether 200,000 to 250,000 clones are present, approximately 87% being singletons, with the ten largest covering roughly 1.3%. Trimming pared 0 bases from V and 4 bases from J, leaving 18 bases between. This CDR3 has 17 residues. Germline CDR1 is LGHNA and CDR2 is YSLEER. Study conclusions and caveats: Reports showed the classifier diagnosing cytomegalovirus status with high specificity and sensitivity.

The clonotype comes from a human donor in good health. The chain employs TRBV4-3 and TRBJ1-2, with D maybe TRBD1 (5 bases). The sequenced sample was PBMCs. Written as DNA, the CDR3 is TGCGCCAGCAGCCAAGATCGGATTGGCCAGGGCGGCTATGGCTACACCTTC. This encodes CASSQDRIGQGGYGYTF.